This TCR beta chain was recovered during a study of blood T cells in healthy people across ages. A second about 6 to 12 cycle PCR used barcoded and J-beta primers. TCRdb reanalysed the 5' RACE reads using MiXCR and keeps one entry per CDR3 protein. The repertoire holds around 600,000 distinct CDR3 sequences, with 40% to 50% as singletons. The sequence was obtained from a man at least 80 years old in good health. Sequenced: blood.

The CDR3 bases are TGTGCCAGCAGGGACTACATAACCGGGGAGCTGTTTTTT. Translated: CASRDYITGELFF. This chain connects TRBV6-2 or TRBV6-3 to TRBJ2-2; perhaps TRBD2 as D (6 bases). The CDR3 loop spans 13 amino acids. V was shortened by 6 bases and J by 5 bases, with 10 bases between the two germline ends. CDR1 and CDR2 (germline): MNHEY, SVGEGT.